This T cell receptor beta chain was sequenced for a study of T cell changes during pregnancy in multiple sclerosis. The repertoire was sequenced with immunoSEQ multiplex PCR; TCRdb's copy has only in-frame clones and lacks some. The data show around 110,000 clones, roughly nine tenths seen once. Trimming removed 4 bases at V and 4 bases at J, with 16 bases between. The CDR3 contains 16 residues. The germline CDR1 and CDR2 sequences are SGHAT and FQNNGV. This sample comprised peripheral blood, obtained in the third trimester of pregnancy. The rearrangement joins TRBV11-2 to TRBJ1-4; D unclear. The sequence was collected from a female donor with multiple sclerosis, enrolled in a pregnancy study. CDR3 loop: CASSSTGRAHNEKLFF. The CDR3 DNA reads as TGTGCCAGCAGCTCCACGGGGAGGGCCCATAATGAAAAACTGTTTTTT. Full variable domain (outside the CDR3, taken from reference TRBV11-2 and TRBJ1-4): EAGVAQSPRYKIIEKRQSVAFWCNPISGHATLYWYQQILGQGPKLLIQFQNNGVVDDSQLPKDRFSAERLKGVDSTLKIQPAKLEDSAVYLCASSSTGRAHNEKLFFGSGTQLSVL.